Listed below are T cell receptor beta chains from one sample, sequenced in a study of blood T cell repertoires in COVID-19. Using immunoSEQ multiplex PCR, the repertoire was profiled, and TCRdb retains in-frame clones only, with some absent. The sample has 60,000 to 70,000 clones; approximately 85% are singletons. The sample was peripheral blood. The receptors originated from a woman aged 60-75 years with COVID-19, enrolled during active disease. Both conserved end residues are part of each CDR3. The D gene is left open where the match is weak. Size values are once, few and many counts, or a class for expanded clones, and some rows have none.

J gene | V gene | D gene | clone size | CDR3 protein | CDR3 DNA
TRBJ2-5 | TRBV7-2 | . | . | CASSYRWGQETQYF | TGTGCCAGCAGCTACCGGTGGGGCCAGGAGACCCAGTACTTC
TRBJ1-3 | TRBV10-1 | . | . | CASSESGEKTFDHFFTPSGNTIYF | TGCGCCAGCAGTGAGTCGGGTGAAAAGACATTCGACCACTTTTTTACTCCCTCTGGAAACACCATATATTTT
TRBJ1-1 | TRBV21-1 | . | once | CASSGRVAFF | TGTGCCAGCAGCGGGAGGGTCGCTTTCTTT
TRBJ1-2 | TRBV6-2/TRBV6-3 | . | . | CASSYRGGMLDGYTF | TGTGCCAGCAGTTACCGGGGGGGGATGCTCGATGGCTACACCTTC
TRBJ2-1 | TRBV3-1/TRBV3-2 | . | . | CASSQDPRSYNEQFF | TGTGCCAGCAGCCAAGATCCGCGCTCCTACAATGAGCAGTTCTTC
TRBJ2-5 | TRBV27 | . | . | CASSSTQETQYF | TGTGCCAGCAGTTCCACTCAAGAGACCCAGTACTTC
TRBJ1-6 | TRBV15 | . | many | CATSRDRDPGSPLHF | TGTGCCACCAGCAGAGATCGGGATCCTGGCTCACCCCTCCACTTT
TRBJ1-6 | TRBV7-9 | TRBD1 | . | CASSLVAGGENSPLHF | TGTGCCAGCAGCTTAGTGGCAGGGGGCGAAAATTCACCCCTCCACTTT
TRBJ2-1 | TRBV4-1 | TRBD2 | . | CASSRSVGREKVNNEQFF | TGCGCCAGCAGCCGCAGCGTGGGGCGGGAGAAGGTTAACAATGAGCAGTTCTTC
TRBJ2-5 | TRBV4-1 | . | . | CASSQDASPLQETQYF | TGCGCCAGCAGCCAAGATGCTAGCCCACTCCAAGAGACCCAGTACTTC
TRBJ1-2 | TRBV29-1 | TRBD1 | . | CSGTSTGDGYTF | TGCAGCGGGACGTCGACAGGGGATGGCTACACCTTC
TRBJ2-7 | TRBV19 | TRBD1 | . | CASSGPGQGFSYEQYF | TGTGCCAGTAGTGGGCCCGGACAGGGCTTCTCCTACGAGCAGTACTTC
TRBJ2-7 | TRBV7-2 | TRBD1 | . | CASSIRDRGPYEQYF | TGTGCCAGCAGCATACGGGACAGGGGACCCTACGAGCAGTACTTC
TRBJ1-2 | TRBV30 | . | once | CALTGQSGGYGYTF | TGTGCCCTCACTGGACAATCGGGCGGCTATGGCTACACCTTC
TRBJ1-1 | TRBV6-5 | TRBD1 | . | CASSYSGGKMGTEAFF | TGTGCCAGCAGTTACTCAGGGGGCAAAATGGGGACTGAAGCTTTCTTT
TRBJ1-5 | TRBV7-9 | . | many | CASSSGPGNQPQHF | TGTGCCAGCAGCTCAGGGCCGGGCAATCAGCCCCAGCATTTT